The present T cell receptor beta chain was sequenced within a study of a mutant IDH1 vaccine in newly diagnosed glioma. Study details: Sex among treated patients split around 60% male, around 40% female; mean age was roughly 40 years. General study points: Roughly 93% of patients showed vaccine-induced immune responses across multiple MHC alleles.

Time point reported: week 5, during vaccination. Vaccination used 300 ug of mutant IDH1 20-mer peptide per dose, with topical imiquimod. Using immunoSEQ multiplex PCR, the repertoire was profiled, and TCRdb retains in-frame clones only, with some absent. The table shows 50,000 to 60,000 clones, with roughly 73% occurring only once. This CDR3 has 16 residues. CDR1 and CDR2 (germline): MDHEN, SYDVKM. Trimming left V 2 bases short and J 1 base short, with 14 bases between. A note on this clone: Antigen: not known.

The genes are TRBV28 and TRBJ1-1, with a possible D match to TRBD1 (5 bases). The specimen comprised PBMCs, sampled from a glioma patient whose treatment included an IDH1 peptide vaccine. The receptor comes from a man aged 50-60 years with glioma. CDR3 region: CASSLRGRPSNTEAFF. CDR3 coding DNA: TGTGCCAGCAGTTTAAGGGGTAGACCCTCGAACACTGAAGCTTTCTTT. Together with reference TRBV28 and TRBJ1-1, the CDR3 gives the full variable domain: DVKVTQSSRYLVKRTGEKVFLECVQDMDHENMFWYRQDPGLGLRLIYFSYDVKMKEKGDIPEGYSVSREKKERFSLILESASTNQTSMYLCASSLRGRPSNTEAFFGQGTRLTVV.